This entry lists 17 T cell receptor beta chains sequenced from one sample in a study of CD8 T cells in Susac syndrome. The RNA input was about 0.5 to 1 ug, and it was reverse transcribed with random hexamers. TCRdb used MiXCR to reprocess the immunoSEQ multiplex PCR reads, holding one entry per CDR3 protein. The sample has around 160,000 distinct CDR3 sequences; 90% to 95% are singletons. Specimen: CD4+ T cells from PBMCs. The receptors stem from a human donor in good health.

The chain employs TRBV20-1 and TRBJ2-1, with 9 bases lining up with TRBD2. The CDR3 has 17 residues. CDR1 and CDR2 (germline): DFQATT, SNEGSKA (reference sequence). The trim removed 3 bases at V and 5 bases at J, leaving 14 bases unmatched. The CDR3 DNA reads TGCAGTGCTAGGATAGCGGGGGAAAACAGGGGCCACAATGAGCAGTTCTTC. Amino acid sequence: CSARIAGENRGHNEQFF.

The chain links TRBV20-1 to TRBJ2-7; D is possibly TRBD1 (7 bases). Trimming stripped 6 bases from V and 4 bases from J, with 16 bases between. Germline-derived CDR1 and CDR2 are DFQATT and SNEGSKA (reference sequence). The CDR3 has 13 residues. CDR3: CSAEGTDLYEQYF. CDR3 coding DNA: TGCAGTGCGGAGGGGACAGACCTTTACGAGCAGTACTTC.

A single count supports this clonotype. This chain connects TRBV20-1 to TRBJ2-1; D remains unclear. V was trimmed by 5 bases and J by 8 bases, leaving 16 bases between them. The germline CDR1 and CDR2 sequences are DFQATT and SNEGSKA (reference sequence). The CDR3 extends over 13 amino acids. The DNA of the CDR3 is TGCAGTGCTCGAGGCGCGGCCCACGATGAGCAGTTCTTC. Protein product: CSARGAAHDEQFF.

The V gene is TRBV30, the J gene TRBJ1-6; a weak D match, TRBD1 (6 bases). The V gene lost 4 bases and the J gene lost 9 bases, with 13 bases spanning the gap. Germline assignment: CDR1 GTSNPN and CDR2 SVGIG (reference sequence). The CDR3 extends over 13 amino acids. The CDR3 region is CAWKGEWGSPLHF. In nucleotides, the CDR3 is TGTGCCTGGAAGGGGGAATGGGGTTCACCCCTCCACTTT.

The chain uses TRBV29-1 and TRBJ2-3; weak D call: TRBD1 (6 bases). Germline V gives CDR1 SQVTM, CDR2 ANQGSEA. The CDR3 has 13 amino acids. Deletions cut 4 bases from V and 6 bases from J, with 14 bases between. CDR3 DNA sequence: TGCAGCGTTGTGTGGGGGCCACGCGATACGCAGTATTTT. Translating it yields CSVVWGPRDTQYF.

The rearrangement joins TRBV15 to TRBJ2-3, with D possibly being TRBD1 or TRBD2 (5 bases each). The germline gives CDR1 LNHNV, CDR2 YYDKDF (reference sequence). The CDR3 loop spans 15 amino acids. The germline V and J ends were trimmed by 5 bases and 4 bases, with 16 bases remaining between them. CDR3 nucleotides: TGTGCCACCAGCCCCGGGACGCTTTCAGCAGATACGCAGTATTTT. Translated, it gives CATSPGTLSADTQYF. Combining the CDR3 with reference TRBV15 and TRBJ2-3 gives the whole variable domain DAMVIQNPRYQVTQFGKPVTLSCSQTLNHNVMYWYQQKSSQAPKLLFHYYDKDFNNEADTPDNFQSRRPNTSFCFLDIRSPGLGDTAMYLCATSPGTLSADTQYFGPGTRLTVL.

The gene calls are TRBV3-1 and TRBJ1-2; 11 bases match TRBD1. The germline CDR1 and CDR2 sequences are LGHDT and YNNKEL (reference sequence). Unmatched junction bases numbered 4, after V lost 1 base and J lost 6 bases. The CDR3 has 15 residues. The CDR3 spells CASSQAAGQGDGYTF. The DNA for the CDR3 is TGTGCCAGCAGCCAAGCGGCGGGACAGGGGGATGGCTACACCTTC.

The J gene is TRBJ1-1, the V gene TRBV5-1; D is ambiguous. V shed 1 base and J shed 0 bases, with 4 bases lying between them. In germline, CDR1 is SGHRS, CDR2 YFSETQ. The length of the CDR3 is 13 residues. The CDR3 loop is CASSLLMNTEAFF. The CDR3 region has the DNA TGCGCCAGCAGCTTGCTGATGAACACTGAAGCTTTCTTT.

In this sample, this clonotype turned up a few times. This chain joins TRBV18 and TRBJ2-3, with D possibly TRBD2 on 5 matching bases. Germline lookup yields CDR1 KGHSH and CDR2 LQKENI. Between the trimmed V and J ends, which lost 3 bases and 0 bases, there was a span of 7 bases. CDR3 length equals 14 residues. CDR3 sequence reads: CASSPSGSTDTQYF. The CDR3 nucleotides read TGTGCCAGCTCACCCAGCGGAAGCACAGATACGCAGTATTTT.

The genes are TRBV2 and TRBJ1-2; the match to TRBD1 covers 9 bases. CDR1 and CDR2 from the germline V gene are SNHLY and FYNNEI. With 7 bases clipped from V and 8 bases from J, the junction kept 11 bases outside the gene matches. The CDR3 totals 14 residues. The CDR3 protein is CASIEYRQGVGYTF. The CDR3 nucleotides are TGTGCCAGCATTGAGTACCGACAGGGGGTGGGCTACACCTTC.

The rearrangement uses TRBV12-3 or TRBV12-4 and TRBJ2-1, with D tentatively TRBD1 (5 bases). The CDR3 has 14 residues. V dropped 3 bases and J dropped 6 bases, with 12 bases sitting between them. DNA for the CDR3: TGTGCCAGCAGTTTTACAGGTCAAATCAATGAGCAGTTCTTC. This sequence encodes CASSFTGQINEQFF.

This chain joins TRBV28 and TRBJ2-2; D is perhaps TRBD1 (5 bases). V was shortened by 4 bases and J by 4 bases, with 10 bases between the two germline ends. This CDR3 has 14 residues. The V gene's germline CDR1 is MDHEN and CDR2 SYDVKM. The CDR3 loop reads CASSSSGSTGELFF. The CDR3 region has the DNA TGTGCCAGCAGTTCCTCAGGGTCCACCGGGGAGCTGTTTTTT.

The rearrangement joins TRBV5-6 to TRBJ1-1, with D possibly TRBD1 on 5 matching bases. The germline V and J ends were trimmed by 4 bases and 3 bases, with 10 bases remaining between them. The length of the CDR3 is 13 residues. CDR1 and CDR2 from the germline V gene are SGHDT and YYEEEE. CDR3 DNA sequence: TGTGCCAGCAGCCGGGGGGGACACACTGAAGCTTTCTTT. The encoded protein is CASSRGGHTEAFF.

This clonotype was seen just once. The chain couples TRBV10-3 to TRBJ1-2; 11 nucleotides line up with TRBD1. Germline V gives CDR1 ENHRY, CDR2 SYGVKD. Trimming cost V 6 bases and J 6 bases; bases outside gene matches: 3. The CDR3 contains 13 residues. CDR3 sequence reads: CAIRKGQGDGYTF. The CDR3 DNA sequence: TGTGCCATCAGGAAGGGACAGGGGGATGGCTACACCTTC.

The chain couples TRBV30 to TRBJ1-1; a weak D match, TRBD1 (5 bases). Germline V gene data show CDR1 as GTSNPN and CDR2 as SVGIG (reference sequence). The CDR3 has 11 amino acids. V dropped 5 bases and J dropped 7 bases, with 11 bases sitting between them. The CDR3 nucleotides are TGTGCCTGGGAAGAGACAGTTGAAGCTTTCTTT. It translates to CAWEETVEAFF.

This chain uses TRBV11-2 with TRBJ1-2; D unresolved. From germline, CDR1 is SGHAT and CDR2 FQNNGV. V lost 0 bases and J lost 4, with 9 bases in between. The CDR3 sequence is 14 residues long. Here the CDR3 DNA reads TGTGCCAGCAGCTTAGAGAGGCAGTCCTATGGCTACACCTTC. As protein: CASSLERQSYGYTF.

The CDR3 nucleotides read TGCAGTGCTAGAGTTAGCGGGGGGGCAGATACGCAGTATTTT. Protein product: CSARVSGGADTQYF. V and J are TRBV20-1 and TRBJ2-3; TRBD2 matches 11 bases. The CDR3 contains 14 residues. The V and J ends lost 1 base and 4 bases, in that order; junction bases with no gene match: 1. Germline loops: CDR1 DFQATT, CDR2 SNEGSKA (reference sequence).